This TCR beta chain stems from a study of T cell clones after liver transplantation. V trimming: 3 bases; J trimming: 4 bases; junction bases outside the gene matches: 15. The germline gives CDR1 SGHRS, CDR2 YFSETQ. The CDR3 has 18 residues. Generated by immunoSEQ multiplex PCR, the TCRdb table keeps only in-frame clones and is missing some. The sample shows about 6,100 clones, approximately 79% of them seen only once. The chain has TRBV5-1 and TRBJ2-3; 9 bases map to TRBD1. This clonotype was obtained from a human patient who received a liver transplant. Some T cells could come from the graft donor. The sample here was CD8+ T cells from blood, taken 24 months after liver transplant. This CDR3 reads CASSSPGQGASGPDTQYF. CDR3 nucleotide sequence: TGCGCCAGCAGCTCACCGGGACAGGGTGCTAGCGGCCCAGATACGCAGTATTTT.